This TCR beta chain emerged from a study of PD-L1 blockade in urothelial cancer. Study-level information: When patients started atezolizumab around 2014, it was given at 1,200 mg intravenously every 3 weeks. Patients arrived having already received 0 to 3 prior chemotherapy regimens.

Germline lookup yields CDR1 MNHEY and CDR2 SMNVEV (reference sequence). CDR3 length equals 15 residues. The V and J ends lost 6 bases and 7 bases, in that order; junction bases with no gene match: 11. Per-patient samples, pretreatment and on-treatment, numbered 1 to 8. TCRdb's table, derived via immunoSEQ multiplex PCR, lists solely in-frame clones and lacks some. In the table there are roughly 60,000 clones, around 80% of which are singletons. The sample in question was PBMCs, obtained around atezolizumab (anti-PD-L1) treatment. V usage is TRBV27 and J usage is TRBJ2-7; 11 positions match TRBD2. This receptor was identified in a man between 65 and 85 years old with urothelial cancer. The CDR3: CASSNNPGLAEEQYF. In nucleotides, the CDR3 is TGTGCCAGCAGCAACAATCCGGGACTAGCGGAGGAGCAGTACTTC.